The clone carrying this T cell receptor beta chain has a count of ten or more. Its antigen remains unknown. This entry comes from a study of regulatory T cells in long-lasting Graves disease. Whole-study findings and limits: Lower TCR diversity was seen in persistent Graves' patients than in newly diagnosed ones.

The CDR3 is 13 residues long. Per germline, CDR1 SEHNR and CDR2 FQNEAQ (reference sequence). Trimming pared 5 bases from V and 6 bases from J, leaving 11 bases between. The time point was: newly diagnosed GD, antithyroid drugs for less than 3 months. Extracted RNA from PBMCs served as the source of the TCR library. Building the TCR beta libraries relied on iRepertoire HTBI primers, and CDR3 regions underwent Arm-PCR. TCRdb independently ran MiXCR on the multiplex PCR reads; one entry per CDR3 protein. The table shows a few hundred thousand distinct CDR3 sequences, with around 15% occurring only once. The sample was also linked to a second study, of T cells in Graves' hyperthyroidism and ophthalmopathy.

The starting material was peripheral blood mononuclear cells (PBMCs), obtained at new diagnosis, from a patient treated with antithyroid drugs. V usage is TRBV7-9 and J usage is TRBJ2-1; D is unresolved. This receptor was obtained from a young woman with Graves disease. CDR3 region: CASSPPAANEQFF. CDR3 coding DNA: TGTGCCAGCAGCCCCCCGGCCGCCAATGAGCAGTTCTTC.